Listed below are T cell receptor beta chains from one sample, sequenced in a study of response to subunit inactivated influenza vaccine. A single record per CDR3 protein comes from TCRdb applying MiXCR to the RT-PCR reads. Altogether about 480,000 distinct CDR3 sequences are present, 25% being singletons, with the ten largest covering 1.5% to 2%. The sample consisted of CD4+ T cells sorted from PBMCs, taken 5 to 6 days after vaccination. The receptors derive from a man aged 50 to 59 who received an inactivated influenza vaccine. Both conserved end residues are part of each CDR3. Fields, in order: J gene, D gene, V gene, clone size, CDR3 protein, CDR3 DNA. D genes are given only for firm matches. The size field is filled for only some rows; it gives once, few, many or a size class.

TRBJ2-3	-	TRBV30	-	CAWSVKSTDTQYF	TGTGCCTGGAGTGTAAAAAGCACAGATACGCAGTATTTT
TRBJ2-1	TRBD1	TRBV18	once	CASSPFGTGLGNEQFF	TGTGCCAGCTCACCATTCGGGACAGGGTTGGGTAATGAGCAGTTCTTC
TRBJ2-1	TRBD2	TRBV4-2	few	CASSQDLASGLKNEQFF	TGTGCCAGCAGCCAAGATTTGGCTAGCGGGTTAAAGAATGAGCAGTTCTTC
TRBJ2-1	-	TRBV3-1	-	CASSYIDSGEQFF	TGTGCCAGCAGCTACATAGATTCAGGCGAGCAGTTCTTC
TRBJ2-7	-	TRBV20-1	-	CSASIDSTYEQYF	TGCAGTGCTAGTATAGACAGCACCTACGAGCAGTACTTC
TRBJ2-1	-	TRBV9	-	CASSVVWGGQVDEQFF	TGTGCCAGCAGTGTCGTCTGGGGGGGCCAGGTCGATGAGCAGTTCTTC
TRBJ2-7	TRBD1	TRBV20-1	few	CSAREGQGNEQYF	TGCAGTGCTAGGGAGGGACAGGGAAACGAGCAGTACTTC
TRBJ1-1	TRBD1	TRBV7-8	many	CASSSNGQGYFRNTEAFF	TGTGCCAGCAGCTCCAACGGACAGGGGTACTTTAGGAACACTGAAGCTTTCTTT
TRBJ2-1	TRBD2	TRBV5-1	-	CASSWLAGGNEQFF	TGCGCCAGCAGCTGGCTAGCGGGGGGGAATGAGCAGTTCTTC
TRBJ2-1	TRBD2	TRBV20-1	-	CSAGFRASGKFNEQFF	TGCAGTGCTGGCTTCAGAGCGAGCGGGAAGTTCAATGAGCAGTTCTTC
TRBJ1-4	-	TRBV25-1	few	CASSEGGAGPNEKLFF	TGTGCCAGCAGTGAGGGGGGCGCGGGTCCTAATGAAAAACTGTTTTTT
TRBJ2-7	-	TRBV12-3/TRBV12-4	-	CASSPTEGSYEQYF	TGTGCCAGCAGTCCGACAGAGGGGTCCTACGAGCAGTACTTC
TRBJ2-7	-	TRBV11-2	-	CASSFFSVQDLYEQYF	TGTGCCAGCAGCTTCTTCAGCGTACAGGACCTCTACGAGCAGTACTTC
TRBJ1-3	-	TRBV6-1	few	CASIRGGLSGNTIYF	TGTGCCAGCATACGGGGAGGGCTGAGTGGAAACACCATATATTTT
TRBJ1-1	-	TRBV7-2	-	CASSLAAGTRGAAFF	TGTGCCAGCAGCTTAGCGGCCGGGACAAGGGGCGCCGCTTTCTTT
TRBJ1-2	-	TRBV6-2/TRBV6-3	few	CASSYWRGREYGYTF	TGTGCCAGCAGTTACTGGAGGGGTAGAGAATATGGCTACACCTTC
TRBJ2-1	-	TRBV24-1	-	CATSDVWPYNEQFF	TGTGCCACCAGTGATGTCTGGCCATACAATGAGCAGTTCTTC
TRBJ2-2	-	TRBV2	-	CASSEAGGATGELFF	TGTGCCAGCAGTGAAGCAGGGGGGGCCACCGGGGAGCTGTTTTTT
TRBJ1-4	-	TRBV10-3	-	CAISDTDATNEKLFF	TGTGCCATCAGCGACACAGATGCAACTAATGAAAAACTGTTTTTT
TRBJ1-6	-	TRBV6-5	-	CASSYSISNRNLPPLHF	TGTGCCAGCAGTTACTCGATTTCCAACAGGAACCTGCCGCCCCTCCACTTT
TRBJ2-7	TRBD1	TRBV2	few	CASSPRDRDYEQYF	TGTGCCAGCAGTCCCCGGGACAGGGACTACGAGCAGTACTTC
TRBJ2-1	-	TRBV5-4	-	CASSLVGTRNEQFF	TGTGCCAGCAGCTTGGTCGGTACGAGAAATGAGCAGTTCTTC
TRBJ2-1	-	TRBV20-1	-	CSATTSVTYNEQFF	TGCAGTGCAACGACCAGCGTAACCTACAATGAGCAGTTCTTC
TRBJ1-1	TRBD1	TRBV29-1	few	CSVERDRGTEAFF	TGCAGCGTTGAGAGGGACAGGGGCACTGAAGCTTTCTTT